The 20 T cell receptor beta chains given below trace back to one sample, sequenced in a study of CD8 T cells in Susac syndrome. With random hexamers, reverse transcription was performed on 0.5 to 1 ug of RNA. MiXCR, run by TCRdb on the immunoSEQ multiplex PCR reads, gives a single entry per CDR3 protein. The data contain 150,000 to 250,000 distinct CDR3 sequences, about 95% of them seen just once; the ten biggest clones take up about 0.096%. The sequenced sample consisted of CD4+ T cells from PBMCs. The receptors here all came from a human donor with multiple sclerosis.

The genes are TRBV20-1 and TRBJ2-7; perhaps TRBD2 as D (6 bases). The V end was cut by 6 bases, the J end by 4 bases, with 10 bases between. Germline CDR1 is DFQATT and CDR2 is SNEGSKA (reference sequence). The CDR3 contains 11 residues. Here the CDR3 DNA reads TGCAGTGCCGGAGGGCCTTACGAGCAGTACTTC. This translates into CSAGGPYEQYF.

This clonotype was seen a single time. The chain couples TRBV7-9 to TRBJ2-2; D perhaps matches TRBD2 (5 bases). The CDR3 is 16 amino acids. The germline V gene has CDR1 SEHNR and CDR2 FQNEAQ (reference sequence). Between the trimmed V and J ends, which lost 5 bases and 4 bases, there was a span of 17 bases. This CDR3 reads CASSQDRRRFTGELFF. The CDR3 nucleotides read TGTGCCAGCAGCCAGGATCGTAGGAGGTTCACCGGGGAGCTGTTTTTT.

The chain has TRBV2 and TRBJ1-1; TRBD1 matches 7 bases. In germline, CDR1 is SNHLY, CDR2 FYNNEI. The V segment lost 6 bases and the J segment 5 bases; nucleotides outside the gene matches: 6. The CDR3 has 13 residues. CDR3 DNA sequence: TGTGCCAGCAGCCAGACAGGGAGTACTGAAGCTTTCTTT. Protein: CASSQTGSTEAFF.

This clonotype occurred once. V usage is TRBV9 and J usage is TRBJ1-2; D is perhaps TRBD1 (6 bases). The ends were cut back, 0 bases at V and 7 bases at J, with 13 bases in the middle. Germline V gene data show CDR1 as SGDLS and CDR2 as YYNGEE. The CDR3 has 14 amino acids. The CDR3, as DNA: TGTGCCAGCAGCGTAGGGGGGCGCCCCTTTGGCTACACCTTC. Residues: CASSVGGRPFGYTF.

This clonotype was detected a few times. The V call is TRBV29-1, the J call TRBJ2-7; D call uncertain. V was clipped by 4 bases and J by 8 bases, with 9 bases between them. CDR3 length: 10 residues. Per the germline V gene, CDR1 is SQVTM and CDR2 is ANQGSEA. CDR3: CSVGSAQQYF. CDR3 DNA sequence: TGCAGCGTTGGCTCGGCCCAGCAGTACTTC.

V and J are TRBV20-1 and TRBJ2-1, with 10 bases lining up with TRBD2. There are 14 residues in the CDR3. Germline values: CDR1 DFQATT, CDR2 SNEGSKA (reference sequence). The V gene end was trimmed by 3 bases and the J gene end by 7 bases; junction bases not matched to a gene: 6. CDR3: CSASSGRSRNEQFF. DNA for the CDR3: TGCAGTGCTAGTAGCGGGAGGAGTAGGAATGAGCAGTTCTTC.

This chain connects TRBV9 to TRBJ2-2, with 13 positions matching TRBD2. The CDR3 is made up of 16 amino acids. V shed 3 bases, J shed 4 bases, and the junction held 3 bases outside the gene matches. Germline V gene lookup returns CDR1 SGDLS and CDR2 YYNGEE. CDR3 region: CASSGTSGSSTGELFF. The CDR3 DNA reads TGTGCCAGCAGCGGGACTAGCGGGAGCAGCACCGGGGAGCTGTTTTTT.

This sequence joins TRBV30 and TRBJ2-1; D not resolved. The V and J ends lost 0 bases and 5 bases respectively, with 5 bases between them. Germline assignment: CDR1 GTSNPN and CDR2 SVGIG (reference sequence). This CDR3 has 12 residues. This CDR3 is CAWSVRDNEQFF. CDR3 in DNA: TGTGCCTGGAGTGTACGGGACAATGAGCAGTTCTTC. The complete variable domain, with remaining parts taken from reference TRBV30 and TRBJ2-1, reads SQTIHQWPATLVQPVGSPLSLECTVEGTSNPNLYWYRQAAGRGLQLLFYSVGIGQISSEVPQNLSASRPQDRQFILSSKKLLLSDSGFYLCAWSVRDNEQFFGPGTRLTVL.

CDR3: CASSPDRPGAQYF. The CDR3 DNA reads as TGCGCCAGCAGCCCAGACCGACCCGGAGCCCAGTACTTC. V gene TRBV4-1 combines with J gene TRBJ2-5; the D is unclear. Trimming took 4 bases from V and 9 from J, leaving 15 bases between them. Germline V gives CDR1 MGHRA, CDR2 YSYEKL. The CDR3 extends over 13 amino acids.

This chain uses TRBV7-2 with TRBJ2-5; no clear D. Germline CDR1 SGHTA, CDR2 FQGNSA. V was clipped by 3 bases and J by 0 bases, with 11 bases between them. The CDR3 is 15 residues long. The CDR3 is CASSFPGTYQETQYF. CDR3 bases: TGTGCCAGCAGCTTTCCGGGCACGTACCAAGAGACCCAGTACTTC.

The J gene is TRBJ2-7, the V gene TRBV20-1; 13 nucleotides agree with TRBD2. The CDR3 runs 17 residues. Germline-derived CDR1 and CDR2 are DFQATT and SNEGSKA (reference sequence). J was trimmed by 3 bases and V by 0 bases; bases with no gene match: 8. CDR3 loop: CSAREGTSGVIVYEQYF. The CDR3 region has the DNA TGCAGTGCTAGAGAGGGGACTAGCGGGGTGATTGTCTACGAGCAGTACTTC.

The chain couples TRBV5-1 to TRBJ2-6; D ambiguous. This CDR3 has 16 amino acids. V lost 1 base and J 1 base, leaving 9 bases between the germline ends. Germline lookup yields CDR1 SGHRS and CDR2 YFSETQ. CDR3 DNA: TGCGCCAGCAGCTTGATCGCGCTTTCTGGGGCCAACGTCCTGACTTTC. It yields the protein CASSLIALSGANVLTF.

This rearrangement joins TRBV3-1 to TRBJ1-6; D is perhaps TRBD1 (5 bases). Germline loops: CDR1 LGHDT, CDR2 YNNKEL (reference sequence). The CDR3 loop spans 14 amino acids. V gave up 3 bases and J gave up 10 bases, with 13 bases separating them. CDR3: CASSHAGLDSPLHF. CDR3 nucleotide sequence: TGTGCCAGCAGCCACGCAGGGCTTGACTCACCCCTCCACTTT.

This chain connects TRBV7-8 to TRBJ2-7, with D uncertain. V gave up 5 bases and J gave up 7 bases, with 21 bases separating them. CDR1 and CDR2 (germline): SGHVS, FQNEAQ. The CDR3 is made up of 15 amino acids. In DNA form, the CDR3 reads TGTGCCAGCAGCCTCTTGAGTAGTAAGACCGAGGAGCAGTACTTC. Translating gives CASSLLSSKTEEQYF.

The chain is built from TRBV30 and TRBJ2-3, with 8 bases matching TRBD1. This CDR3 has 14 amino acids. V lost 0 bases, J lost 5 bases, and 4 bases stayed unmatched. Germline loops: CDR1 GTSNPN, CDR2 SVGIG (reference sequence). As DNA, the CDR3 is TGTGCCTGGAGTGTTCAGGGGGCGGGAGATACGCAGTATTTT. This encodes CAWSVQGAGDTQYF.

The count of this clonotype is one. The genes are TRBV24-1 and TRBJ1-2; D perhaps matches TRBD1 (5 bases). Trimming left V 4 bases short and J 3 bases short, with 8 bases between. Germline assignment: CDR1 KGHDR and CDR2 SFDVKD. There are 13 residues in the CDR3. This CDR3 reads CATSDLQDYGYTF. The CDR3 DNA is TGTGCCACCAGTGACCTACAGGACTATGGCTACACCTTC.

Written as DNA, the CDR3 is TGCGCCAGCAGCCAAGTAAGAGGGTTGGGCGGCTACACCTTC. It translates to CASSQVRGLGGYTF. The chain employs TRBV4-1 and TRBJ1-2; D gene unclear. Trimming cost V 1 base and J 8 bases, with 14 bases left between them. Per germline, CDR1 MGHRA and CDR2 YSYEKL. There are 14 residues in the CDR3.

The CDR3 here is CASSPPLAVAKNIQYF. The CDR3 coding sequence is TGTGCCAGCTCACCACCGCTGGCTGTGGCCAAAAACATTCAGTACTTC. The chain joins TRBV18 to TRBJ2-4; D call uncertain. The CDR3 has 16 residues. V lost 0 bases, J lost 1 base, and 10 bases lay in between. Germline CDR1 reads KGHSH; CDR2 reads LQKENI.

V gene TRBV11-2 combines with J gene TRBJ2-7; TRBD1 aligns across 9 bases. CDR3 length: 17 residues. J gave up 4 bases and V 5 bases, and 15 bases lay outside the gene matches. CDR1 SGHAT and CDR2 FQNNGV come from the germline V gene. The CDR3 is CASSHNSGTGLKYEQYF. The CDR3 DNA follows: TGTGCCAGCAGCCATAACTCCGGGACAGGGCTGAAATACGAGCAGTACTTC.

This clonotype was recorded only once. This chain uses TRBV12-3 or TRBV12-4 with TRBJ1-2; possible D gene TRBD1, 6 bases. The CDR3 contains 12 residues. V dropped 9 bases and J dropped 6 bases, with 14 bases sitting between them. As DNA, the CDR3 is TGTGCCAGTACAGGGTCTAGGAATGGCTACACCTTC. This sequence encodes CASTGSRNGYTF.